This TCR beta chain emerged from a study of chemoradiotherapy in HPV16-positive cancers. For the study at large: Candidate HPV-specific T-cell clones and common TCR motifs came from functional assays in a couple of HPV16-positive patients.

Of note for this clone: Its antigen is unidentified.

Repeated repertoire sampling spanned the course of chemoradiotherapy. Germline V gene data show CDR1 as SEHNR and CDR2 as FQNEAQ (reference sequence). CDR3 length equals 15 residues. The V and J ends lost 5 bases and 7 bases respectively, with 15 bases between them. Study-wide results and caveats: For HPV16-positive patients, expanding HPV-responsive T cells associated with longer recurrence-free survival. Non-HPV-specific T cells did not expand in tumors during treatment, whereas candidate HPV-specific clones and E7-related motifs did.

Generated by immunoSEQ multiplex PCR, the TCRdb table keeps only in-frame clones and is missing some. The data show 20,000 to 25,000 clones, more than 90% seen once. V gene TRBV7-9 combines with J gene TRBJ1-6; TRBD1 might be the D (5 bases). The sequence was obtained from a human donor with HPV-associated anogenital cancer. The sample was blood, taken from a patient who underwent chemoradiotherapy. CDR3 sequence reads: CASSITGTKNSPLHF. The CDR3 region has the DNA TGTGCCAGCAGCATCACCGGGACTAAAAATTCACCCCTCCACTTT.